This T cell receptor (beta chain) was sequenced in a study of blood T cell repertoires in COVID-19. Seattle patients were enrolled during active infection and followed longitudinally. The assay was immunoSEQ multiplex PCR, and TCRdb's table has in-frame clones only and misses some. The data contain 250,000 to 350,000 clones, approximately 86% of them singletons. The CDR3 spans 14 residues. Per germline, CDR1 LNHDA and CDR2 SQIVND (reference sequence). Trimming shortened V by 5 bases and J by 3 bases, and 11 bases separated the two germline ends. This sequence joins TRBV19 and TRBJ1-5; a weak D match, TRBD1 (6 bases). Sequenced: peripheral blood. The receptor was isolated from a woman between 70 and 85 years old with COVID-19, enrolled during active disease. The CDR3 DNA sequence: TGTGCCAGTAGTTTACAGGGACCCAATCAGCCCCAGCATTTT. Translating it yields CASSLQGPNQPQHF.